Following are 24 T cell receptor beta chains from one sample sequenced in a study of T-cell reconstitution after alpha-beta-depleted transplantation in children (dated by TCRdb to the mid-2010s). Libraries were built with PCR. These reads were obtained on an Illumina HiSeq 2500. TCR library preparation used molecular barcoding, with unique molecular identifiers applied to normalize quantification of the TCRbeta repertoire. The raw public reads went through TCRdb reprocessing: fastp at Q25, MiXCR clone calling, in-frame beta chains kept. One record per CDR3 amino acid sequence lists the most common genes and DNA. The sample table records 400,000 to 500,000 distinct CDR3 sequences; 11% of these occur just once. The top ten constitute approximately 5% of the sample. Sequencing was performed on PBMCs from the stem cell graft donor, taken from the stem cell graft. Receptor source: a human donor who donated a stem cell graft to a child with acute myeloid leukemia.

This clonotype was counted ten times or more. The gene calls are TRBV29-1 and TRBJ2-1; 12 nucleotides match TRBD2. Germline values: CDR1 SQVTM, CDR2 ANQGSEA. Germline trimming cut 6 bases from V and 3 bases from J; bases unmatched to any gene: 9. The CDR3 covers 16 residues. The CDR3, as DNA: TGCAGCGTCGAAACGGGACTAGCGGGTAGCTACAATGAGCAGTTCTTC. Translating gives CSVETGLAGSYNEQFF.

The sample holds many counts of this clonotype. The V gene is TRBV20-1, the J gene TRBJ2-5; D remains ambiguous. Germline-derived CDR1 and CDR2 are DFQATT and SNEGSKA (reference sequence). V gave up 4 bases and J gave up 0 bases, with 12 bases separating them. CDR3 length: 14 amino acids. Here the CDR3 reads CSATTPVDQETQYF. In nucleotides, the CDR3 is TGCAGTGCTACGACTCCCGTGGACCAAGAGACCCAGTACTTC.

This clonotype was picked up a small number of times. The genes are TRBV6-2 or TRBV6-3 and TRBJ1-5; D possibly corresponds to TRBD1 (6 bases). V was shortened by 5 bases and J by 6 bases, with 11 bases between the two germline ends. Germline V gene sequence: CDR1 MNHEY, CDR2 SVGEGT. CDR3 length: 13 residues. The CDR3 DNA is TGTGCCAGCAGTCAACGGGGGGCTCAGCCCCAGCATTTT. Its translation: CASSQRGAQPQHF.

A few counts support this clonotype. The chain combines TRBV12-3 or TRBV12-4 with TRBJ2-5, with 13 bases lining up with TRBD2. With V trimmed by 7 bases and J by 5 bases, 10 bases remained unmatched. The CDR3 is 16 amino acids. The chain's CDR3 is CASTRTSGGDWETQYF. The CDR3 nucleotides read TGTGCCAGCACCCGGACTAGCGGGGGAGATTGGGAGACCCAGTACTTC.

The J gene is TRBJ2-1, the V gene TRBV7-9; 7 positions match TRBD1. The CDR3 is 16 amino acids. The J segment lost 5 bases and the V segment lost 5 bases, leaving 12 bases of the junction unmatched. Germline lookup yields CDR1 SEHNR and CDR2 FQNEAQ (reference sequence). The CDR3 DNA reads as TGTGCCAGCAGCCTCCCGGGACAGCCGGGGAACAATGAGCAGTTCTTC. Encoded protein: CASSLPGQPGNNEQFF.

Of note for this clonotype: One end of the junction varies from germline; a read error may be responsible. The V gene is TRBV20-1, the J gene TRBJ2-3; no clear D gene. From germline, CDR1 is DFQATT and CDR2 SNEGSKA (reference sequence). The CDR3 runs to 16 residues. The CDR3 here is CCAKNVAGWGTDTQYF. CDR3 DNA sequence: TGCTGTGCTAAGAATGTTGCAGGATGGGGCACAGATACGCAGTATTTT.

The chain combines TRBV12-5 with TRBJ2-2, with D possibly matching TRBD2 (5 bases). Trimming shortened V by 5 bases and J by 1 base, and 14 bases separated the two germline ends. The CDR3 is made up of 16 amino acids. Germline V gives CDR1 LGHNT, CDR2 FRNRAP. The DNA for the CDR3 is TGTGCTAGTGGTGAGAGTTGGACTGGGAACACCGGGGAGCTGTTTTTT. Encoded protein: CASGESWTGNTGELFF.

This clonotype was counted many times. The rearrangement uses TRBV6-5 and TRBJ2-5; D is unclear. V dropped 2 bases and J dropped 5 bases, with 3 bases sitting between them. In germline, CDR1 is MNHEY, CDR2 SVGAGI. The CDR3 has 11 amino acids. DNA for the CDR3: TGTGCCAGCAGTTACAGGGAGACCCAGTACTTC. It specifies CASSYRETQYF.

This clonotype was observed many times. V and J are TRBV25-1 and TRBJ2-3, with 8 bases fitting TRBD2. With V trimmed by 5 bases and J by 4 bases, 5 bases remained unmatched. CDR3 size: 14 residues. Per germline, CDR1 MGHDK and CDR2 SYGVNS. The CDR3 protein is CASSRGGRSDTQYF. CDR3 nucleotide sequence: TGTGCCAGCAGTCGTGGCGGGAGGTCAGATACGCAGTATTTT.

This clonotype was detected many times. The chain recombines TRBV7-2 with TRBJ1-6, with D possibly TRBD1 on 6 matching bases. Trimming took off 5 bases at V and 9 bases at J, with 14 bases between the two ends. The CDR3 is made up of 14 amino acids. Germline loops: CDR1 SGHTA, CDR2 FQGNSA. The CDR3 coding sequence is TGTGCCAGCAGCGGGGGGCCCCAAGGTTCACCCCTCCACTTT. Its protein is CASSGGPQGSPLHF.

The chain carries TRBV4-3 and TRBJ2-7; TRBD2 matches 10 bases. Germline assignment: CDR1 LGHNA and CDR2 YSLEER. V was clipped by 1 base and J by 4 bases; unmatched bases: 7. There are 16 residues in the CDR3. CDR3 protein: CASSQGASGSRYEQYF. The CDR3 nucleotides read TGCGCCAGCAGCCAAGGGGCTAGCGGGAGTAGATACGAGCAGTACTTC.

At least ten counts were recorded for this clonotype. This rearrangement joins TRBV7-2 to TRBJ2-1; weak D call: TRBD1 (5 bases). Deletions cut 7 bases from V and 3 bases from J, with 10 bases between. This CDR3 has 13 residues. Germline CDR1 reads SGHTA; CDR2 reads FQGNSA. CDR3 coding DNA: TGTGCCAGCAACCACAGGAACTACAATGAGCAGTTCTTC. Protein sequence: CASNHRNYNEQFF.

This clonotype was counted at least ten times. This chain links TRBV20-1 with TRBJ2-3; 11 nucleotides match TRBD2. The length of the CDR3 is 14 residues. Per the germline V gene, CDR1 is DFQATT and CDR2 is SNEGSKA (reference sequence). V lost 6 bases to trimming and J lost 2 bases; unmatched junction nucleotides: 4. The CDR3, as DNA: TGCAGTGCAACGACTAGCGGGAACACAGATACGCAGTATTTT. Amino acid sequence: CSATTSGNTDTQYF.

This clonotype was seen ten or more times. The rearrangement joins TRBV20-1 to TRBJ2-3, with D unclear. Trimming stripped 6 bases from V and 2 bases from J, with 9 bases between. Germline V CDR1 and CDR2: DFQATT, SNEGSKA (reference sequence). CDR3 length: 12 residues. The CDR3 reads CSAVTVTDTQYF. The CDR3 DNA sequence: TGCAGTGCCGTGACTGTCACAGATACGCAGTATTTT.

CDR3 in amino acids: CASSVSAGDGYEQYF. CDR3 in DNA: TGTGCCAGCAGCGTATCAGCGGGAGACGGGTACGAGCAGTACTTC. The genes are TRBV9 and TRBJ2-7, with TRBD2 identical over 8 bases. In germline, CDR1 is SGDLS, CDR2 YYNGEE. This CDR3 region has 15 residues. The ends lost 1 base at V and 4 bases at J; junction bases unmatched: 7.

This clonotype was seen repeatedly, ten times or more. The chain is built from TRBV9 and TRBJ1-1; D unclear. V was clipped by 4 bases and J by 0 bases, with 10 bases between them. CDR1 is SGDLS, CDR2 YYNGEE, per germline. The CDR3 length is 14 residues. CDR3 DNA: TGTGCCAGCAGCTTGGGTAGCATGAACACTGAAGCTTTCTTT. It translates to CASSLGSMNTEAFF.

This chain joins TRBV7-9 and TRBJ2-1; the match to TRBD2 covers 11 bases. V was clipped by 5 bases and J by 4 bases; unmatched bases: 10. This CDR3 has 17 residues. CDR1 SEHNR and CDR2 FQNEAQ come from the germline V gene (reference sequence). The CDR3: CASSSGRGLAEYNEQFF. CDR3 bases: TGTGCCAGCAGCAGCGGTAGGGGACTAGCGGAGTACAATGAGCAGTTCTTC. Supplemented by reference TRBV7-9 and TRBJ2-1, the full variable domain reads DTGVSQNPRHKITKRGQNVTFRCDPISEHNRLYWYRQTLGQGPEFLTYFQNEAQLEKSRLLSDRFSAERPKGSFSTLEIQRTEQGDSAMYLCASSSGRGLAEYNEQFFGPGTRLTVL.

This clonotype has a handful of counts. The genes are TRBV20-1 and TRBJ1-1; the D is unclear. CDR1 is DFQATT, CDR2 SNEGSKA, per germline (reference sequence). Trimming removed 1 base from V and 4 bases from J, with 10 bases in between. This CDR3 is 13 amino acids long. This chain's CDR3 is CSARVQVSTEAFF. CDR3 coding DNA: TGCAGTGCTAGAGTGCAAGTGAGCACTGAAGCTTTCTTT.

In its sample, this clonotype was seen a few times. The genes are TRBV28 and TRBJ1-4, with D maybe TRBD1 (5 bases). Between the trimmed V and J ends, which lost 10 bases and 6 bases, there was a span of 12 bases. The CDR3 is made up of 12 amino acids. CDR1 is MDHEN and CDR2 is SYDVKM in the germline V gene. The CDR3 sequence is CATSDRYEKLFF. The CDR3 bases are TGTGCCACCTCCGACAGATATGAAAAACTGTTTTTT. The full variable domain, in which reference TRBV28 and TRBJ1-4 provide the parts outside the CDR3, is DVKVTQSSRYLVKRTGEKVFLECVQDMDHENMFWYRQDPGLGLRLIYFSYDVKMKEKGDIPEGYSVSREKKERFSLILESASTNQTSMYLCATSDRYEKLFFGSGTQLSVL.

This clonotype was seen repeatedly, ten times or more. The chain carries TRBV29-1 and TRBJ2-1, with 9 bases that match TRBD1. Germline values: CDR1 SQVTM, CDR2 ANQGSEA. The J segment lost 2 bases and the V segment lost 7 bases, leaving 3 bases of the junction unmatched. The CDR3 has 13 residues. DNA for the CDR3: TGCAGCGGCGGACAGGGGCCCTACAATGAGCAGTTCTTC. Protein product: CSGGQGPYNEQFF.

V gene TRBV12-5 combines with J gene TRBJ2-7, with 9 bases fitting TRBD1. V was clipped by 4 bases and J by 0 bases; unmatched bases: 4. CDR1 LGHNT and CDR2 FRNRAP come from the germline V gene. The length of the CDR3 is 15 residues. Here the CDR3 reads CASGSDRGASYEQYF. The CDR3 DNA reads TGTGCTAGTGGTTCGGACAGGGGAGCCTCCTACGAGCAGTACTTC.

The chain combines TRBV12-3 or TRBV12-4 with TRBJ1-2, with 8 bases that match TRBD1. The CDR3 is 15 residues long. Trimming at V came to 5 bases and at J to 0 bases, leaving 5 bases not matched to a gene. The CDR3 region is CASSPGTGTNYGYTF. The CDR3, as DNA: TGTGCCAGCAGTCCGGGGACAGGAACTAACTATGGCTACACCTTC.

This rearrangement joins TRBV6-1 to TRBJ2-4; 7 nucleotides agree with TRBD2. The CDR3 spans 13 residues. Germline CDR1 reads MNHNS; CDR2 reads SASEGT. J was trimmed by 12 bases and V by 5 bases; bases with no gene match: 10. The CDR3 coding sequence is TGTGCCAGCAGTCGGGGGGTTCGAGGCAGTCAGTACTTC. It encodes CASSRGVRGSQYF.

This clonotype was seen at least ten times. The gene calls are TRBV12-3 or TRBV12-4 and TRBJ2-7; D call uncertain. The CDR3 is made up of 12 amino acids. Between the trimmed V and J ends, which lost 5 bases and 6 bases, there was a span of 11 bases. CDR3 sequence (DNA): TGTGCCAGCAGTGACAATTCTCGCGAGCAGTACGTC. Amino acid sequence: CASSDNSREQYV.